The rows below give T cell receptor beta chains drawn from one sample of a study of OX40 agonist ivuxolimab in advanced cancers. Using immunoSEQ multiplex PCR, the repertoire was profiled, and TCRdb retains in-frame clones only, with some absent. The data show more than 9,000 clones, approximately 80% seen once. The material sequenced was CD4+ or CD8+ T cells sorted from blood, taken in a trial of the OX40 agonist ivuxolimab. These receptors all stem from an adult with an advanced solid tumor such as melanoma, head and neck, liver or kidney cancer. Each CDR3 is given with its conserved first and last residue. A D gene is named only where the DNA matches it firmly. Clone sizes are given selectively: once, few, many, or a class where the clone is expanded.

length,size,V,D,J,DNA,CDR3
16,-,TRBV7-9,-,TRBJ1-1,TGTGCCAGCAGCATCGAGGGGGGGTATTTGGGCACTGAAGCTTTCTTT,CASSIEGGYLGTEAFF
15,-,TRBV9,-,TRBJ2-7,TGTGCCAGCAGCGTAGGAGTGTTGGAGTCCTACGAGCAGTACTTC,CASSVGVLESYEQYF
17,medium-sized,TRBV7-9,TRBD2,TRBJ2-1,TGTGCCAGCAGCCAACCCGGACTAGCGGGGGCCAACAATGAGCAGTTCTTC,CASSQPGLAGANNEQFF
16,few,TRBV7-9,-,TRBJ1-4,TGTGCCAGCAGCTTAGGGGCGGATGTGAACAAGGGAAAACTGTTTTTT,CASSLGADVNKGKLFF
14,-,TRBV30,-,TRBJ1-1,TGTGCCTGGAGCCCTGACAGTATCAACACTGAAGCTTTCTTT,CAWSPDSINTEAFF
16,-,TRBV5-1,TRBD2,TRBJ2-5,TGCGCCAGCAGGCCCCCGACTAGCGGGGTTGGAGAGACCCAGTACTTC,CASRPPTSGVGETQYF
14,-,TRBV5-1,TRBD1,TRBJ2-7,TGCGCCAGCAGCTTGAGCCAGGGGGCGAGGGAGCAGTACTTC,CASSLSQGAREQYF
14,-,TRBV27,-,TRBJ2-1,TGTGCCAGCAGTTTATCGGGGATGGGCAATGAGCAGTTCTTC,CASSLSGMGNEQFF
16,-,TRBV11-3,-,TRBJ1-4,TGTGCCAGCAGCTTAACGGCAGCTGCAACTAATGAAAAACTGTTTTTT,CASSLTAAATNEKLFF
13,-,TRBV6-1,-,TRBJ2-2,TGTGCCAGCAGGGCAGGGGATACCGGGGAGCTGTTTTTT,CASRAGDTGELFF
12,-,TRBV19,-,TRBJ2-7,TGTGCCACCGGGGCAGCAGGCTACGAGCAGTACTTC,CATGAAGYEQYF
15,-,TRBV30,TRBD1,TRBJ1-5,TGTGCCTGGAGTATCCCGGGACAGGGGGGCCAGCCCCAGCATTTT,CAWSIPGQGGQPQHF
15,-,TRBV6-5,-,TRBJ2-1,TGTGCCAGCAGTTATAGTGACCCCACCTACAATGAGCAGTTCTTC,CASSYSDPTYNEQFF
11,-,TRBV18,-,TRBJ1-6,TGTGCCAGCTCACCACCTTCTAATCTCCACTTT,CASSPPSNLHF
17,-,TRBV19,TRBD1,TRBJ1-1,TGTGCCAGTAGTATCGTGACAGGGAAGGGAGAGGGTACTGAAGCTTTCTTT,CASSIVTGKGEGTEAFF
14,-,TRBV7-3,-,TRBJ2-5,TGTGCCAGCAGCTTAGTTCATAGTTTCGAGACCCAGTACTTC,CASSLVHSFETQYF